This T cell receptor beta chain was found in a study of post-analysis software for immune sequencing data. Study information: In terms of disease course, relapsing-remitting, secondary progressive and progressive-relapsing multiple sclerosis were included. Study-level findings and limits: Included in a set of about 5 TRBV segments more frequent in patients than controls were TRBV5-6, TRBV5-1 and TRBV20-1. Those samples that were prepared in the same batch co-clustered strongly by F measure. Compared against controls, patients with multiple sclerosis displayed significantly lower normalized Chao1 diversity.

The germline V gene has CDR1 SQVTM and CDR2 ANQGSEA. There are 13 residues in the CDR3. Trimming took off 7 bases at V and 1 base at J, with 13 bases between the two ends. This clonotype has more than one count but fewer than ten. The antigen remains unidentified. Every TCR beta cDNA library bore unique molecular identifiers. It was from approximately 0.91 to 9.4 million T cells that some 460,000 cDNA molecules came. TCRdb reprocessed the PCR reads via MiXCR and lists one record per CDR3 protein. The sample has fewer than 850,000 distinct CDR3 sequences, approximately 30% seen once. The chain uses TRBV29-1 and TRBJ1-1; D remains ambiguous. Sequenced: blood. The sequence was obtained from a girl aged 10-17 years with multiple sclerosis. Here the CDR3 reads CSARLNRNTEAFF. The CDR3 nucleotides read TGCAGCGCCAGACTCAATAGGAACACTGAAGCTTTCTTT.